This passage covers 31 T cell receptor beta chains from one sample sequenced in a study of cytomegalovirus exposure and HLA in healthy donors. PCR involved 60 Vbeta and 13 Jbeta primers. Profiled with immunoSEQ multiplex PCR; TCRdb holds only in-frame clones, not every one. Found here are some 150,000 clones, around 72% of them singletons; the top ten hold approximately 3.9%. What was sequenced was PBMCs. The receptors originated from a man aged 50 or older in good health and CMV-seropositive.

This clone has a single count. The rearrangement links TRBV7-2 to TRBJ2-7; tentatively, D is TRBD2 (6 bases). Germline CDR1 SGHTA, CDR2 FQGNSA. V was trimmed by 8 bases and J by 5 bases, leaving 10 bases between them. The CDR3 runs to 11 residues. In DNA form, the CDR3 reads TGTGCCAGCGGCAGGGAGGACGAGCAGTACTTC. It encodes CASGREDEQYF.

J is TRBJ2-1 and V is TRBV11-2, with D unresolved. V lost 5 bases and J 0 bases, leaving 11 bases between the germline ends. The CDR3 consists of 15 residues. Germline values: CDR1 SGHAT, CDR2 FQNNGV. The CDR3 bases are TGTGCCAGCAGCCCTGACTGGAGCTCCTACAATGAGCAGTTCTTC. Amino acid sequence: CASSPDWSSYNEQFF.

The V call is TRBV21-1, the J call TRBJ2-5; TRBD1 is the table's D call, not checked against the DNA. TRBV21-1 is described as a pseudogene. This CDR3 contains 15 residues. CDR3 coding DNA: TGTGCCAGCAGTGCGGGACAGGGGTTGCGGGAGACCCAGTACTTC. Amino acid sequence: CASSAGQGLRETQYF.

The chain carries TRBV6-5 and TRBJ2-6; 7 positions match TRBD2. Trimming removed 8 bases from V and 0 bases from J; junction bases left unmatched: 4. CDR3 length: 15 amino acids. Germline CDR1 MNHEY, CDR2 SVGAGI. This chain's CDR3 is CASGGVSSGANVLTF. DNA for the CDR3: TGTGCCAGCGGGGGGGTGAGCTCTGGGGCCAACGTCCTGACTTTC.

V is TRBV4-1 and J is TRBJ2-1; 7 bases fit TRBD2. CDR3 length: 15 amino acids. V lost 4 bases, J lost 3 bases, and 6 bases stayed unmatched. Germline CDR1 is MGHRA and CDR2 is YSYEKL. The CDR3 region is CASSPTSAFYNEQFF. The CDR3 DNA reads as TGCGCCAGCAGCCCTACTAGCGCTTTCTACAATGAGCAGTTCTTC.

The rearrangement links TRBV7-9 to TRBJ1-2, with D possibly being TRBD1 (6 bases). Between the trimmed V and J ends, which lost 5 bases and 3 bases, there was a span of 10 bases. This CDR3 spans 13 amino acids. Germline CDR1 and CDR2: SEHNR and FQNEAQ (reference sequence). The CDR3 spells CASSESGDYGYTF. The CDR3 DNA sequence: TGTGCCAGCAGCGAATCAGGGGACTATGGCTACACCTTC.

The chain links TRBV27 to TRBJ2-1; 9 positions agree with TRBD1. The germline V gene has CDR1 MNHEY and CDR2 SMNVEV (reference sequence). The CDR3 contains 15 residues. J gave up 8 bases and V 6 bases, and 11 bases lay outside the gene matches. CDR3 protein: CASREMGQGYHEQFF. The CDR3 coding sequence is TGTGCCAGCAGGGAAATGGGACAGGGCTATCATGAGCAGTTCTTC.

V and J are TRBV5-1 and TRBJ1-1; 9 bases line up with TRBD1. The germline V gene encodes CDR1 SGHRS and CDR2 YFSETQ. CDR3 size: 14 residues. V trimming: 4 bases; J trimming: 4 bases; junction bases outside the gene matches: 5. CDR3 protein: CASSDGTGFTEAFF. DNA of the CDR3: TGCGCCAGCAGCGACGGGACAGGGTTCACTGAAGCTTTCTTT.

This clone showed up just a few times. The V gene is TRBV6-5, the J gene TRBJ2-1, with D perhaps matching TRBD2 (6 bases). The CDR3 has 15 amino acids. The V and J ends lost 6 bases and 3 bases respectively, with 15 bases between them. The germline CDR1 and CDR2 sequences are MNHEY and SVGAGI. The CDR3 spells CASSFSGVHYNEQFF. The CDR3 coding sequence is TGTGCCAGCAGCTTTTCGGGGGTCCACTACAATGAGCAGTTCTTC.

This chain links TRBV7-2 with TRBJ2-7; D unclear. Germline V gives CDR1 SGHTA, CDR2 FQGNSA. CDR3 length: 14 residues. Trimming shortened V by 2 bases and J by 1 base, and 9 bases separated the two germline ends. The CDR3 here is CASSLSPGSYEQYF. CDR3 DNA sequence: TGTGCCAGCAGCTTATCCCCGGGTTCCTACGAGCAGTACTTC.

This chain connects TRBV5-4 to TRBJ2-7, with TRBD2 identical over 9 bases. Germline V gene data show CDR1 as SGHNT and CDR2 as YYREEE (reference sequence). There are 17 residues in the CDR3. J was trimmed by 0 bases and V by 4 bases; bases with no gene match: 11. CDR3 in amino acids: CASSRSSSGGNSYEQYF. For the CDR3, the DNA is TGTGCCAGCAGCAGAAGCAGCAGCGGGGGGAACTCCTACGAGCAGTACTTC. Looking up the rest from reference TRBV5-4 and TRBJ2-7 gives the full variable domain: ETGVTQSPTHLIKTRGQQVTLRCSSQSGHNTVSWYQQALGQGPQFIFQYYREEENGRGNFPPRFSGLQFPNYSSELNVNALELDDSALYLCASSRSSSGGNSYEQYFGPGTRLTVT.

Concerning this clone itself: Within the sample, other DNA sequences also encode this same CDR3. CDR3 in DNA: TGCAGTGCTCGGGATAACTACGAGCAGTACTTC. It translates to CSARDNYEQYF. The J gene is TRBJ2-7, the V gene TRBV20-1; TRBD2 might be the D (5 bases). This CDR3 is 11 amino acids long. V was pared by 5 bases and J by 3 bases, with 8 bases between. Germline CDR1 reads DFQATT; CDR2 reads SNEGSKA (reference sequence).

This clone was counted between two and nine times. The J gene is TRBJ1-1, the V gene TRBV4-1; D is unclear. V was shortened by 0 bases and J by 7 bases, with 15 bases between the two germline ends. The CDR3 sequence is 15 residues long. Per germline, CDR1 MGHRA and CDR2 YSYEKL. CDR3 protein: CASSQERQLLIEAFF. The CDR3 bases are TGCGCCAGCAGCCAAGAGCGGCAGCTCCTCATTGAAGCTTTCTTT.

This clone was observed once. The gene calls are TRBV7-3 and TRBJ2-5; 9 bases map to TRBD2. CDR1 is SGHTA, CDR2 FQGTGA, per germline. The CDR3 covers 16 residues. V shed 5 bases, J shed 4 bases, and the junction held 11 bases outside the gene matches. CDR3 bases: TGTGCCAGCAGCGAAATGGGCGGGAGGGCCGGAGAGACCCAGTACTTC. This translates into CASSEMGGRAGETQYF.

The chain links TRBV6-5 to TRBJ2-3; 7 bases are a match to TRBD2. J lost 0 bases, V lost 10 bases, and 4 bases had no gene match. CDR3 length equals 13 residues. CDR1 and CDR2 (germline): MNHEY, SVGAGI. This CDR3 reads CATQRDSTDTQYF. CDR3 coding DNA: TGTGCCACCCAGCGGGATAGCACAGATACGCAGTATTTT.

This clone came up once. The chain links TRBV7-6 to TRBJ2-5, with TRBD2 matching over 11 bases. The CDR3 totals 15 residues. V lost 6 bases to trimming and J lost 4 bases; unmatched junction nucleotides: 7. From germline, CDR1 is SGHVS and CDR2 FNYEAQ. The CDR3 bases are TGTGCCAGCAGGGCTACTAGCGGGGGCCCAGAGACCCAGTACTTC. Amino acids: CASRATSGGPETQYF.

This chain connects TRBV28 to TRBJ1-2; unclear D gene. Trimming removed 2 bases at V and 8 bases at J, with 15 bases between. The CDR3 totals 14 residues. CDR1 is MDHEN and CDR2 is SYDVKM in the germline V gene. The CDR3 here is CASSLTALARGYTF. The CDR3 region has the DNA TGTGCCAGCAGTTTAACTGCGCTGGCTAGAGGCTACACCTTC.

The chain combines TRBV11-2 with TRBJ2-4, with 8 bases fitting TRBD1. The CDR3 has 16 residues. CDR1 is SGHAT, CDR2 FQNNGV, per germline. V was clipped by 4 bases and J by 7 bases; unmatched bases: 12. As DNA, the CDR3 is TGTGCCAGCAGCTCAAAACTAAACAGGGGGTCGAACATTCAGTACTTC. Its protein is CASSSKLNRGSNIQYF.

This chain links TRBV6-5 with TRBJ2-7, with a possible D match to TRBD2 (7 bases). The CDR3 runs to 13 residues. Per germline, CDR1 MNHEY and CDR2 SVGAGI. The V end was cut by 11 bases, the J end by 2 bases, with 16 bases between. In DNA, the CDR3 is TGTGCCGTCGGAGAGGGGGGGGCCTACGAGCAGTACTTC. Translated: CAVGEGGAYEQYF.

The V call is TRBV4-1, the J call TRBJ1-1; D ambiguous. The CDR3 consists of 14 residues. Trimming removed 1 base from V and 3 bases from J, with 9 bases in between. Per the germline V gene, CDR1 is MGHRA and CDR2 is YSYEKL. CDR3 in amino acids: CASSQATDYTEAFF. For the CDR3, the DNA is TGCGCCAGCAGCCAAGCTACAGATTACACTGAAGCTTTCTTT.

The chain combines TRBV5-5 with TRBJ2-5; 7 positions match TRBD1. Germline V lookup: CDR1 SGHKS, CDR2 YYEKEE (reference sequence). This CDR3 region has 15 residues. The V gene end was trimmed by 0 bases and the J gene end by 2 bases; junction bases not matched to a gene: 4. The CDR3 coding sequence is TGTGCCAGCAGCTTGGCAGGGGGTGGACAAGAGACCCAGTACTTC. Protein product: CASSLAGGGQETQYF. The complete variable domain, with remaining parts taken from reference TRBV5-5 and TRBJ2-5, reads DAGVTQSPTHLIKTRGQQVTLRCSPISGHKSVSWYQQVLGQGPQFIFQYYEKEERGRGNFPDRFSARQFPNYSSELNVNALLLGDSALYLCASSLAGGGQETQYFGPGTRLLVL.

The chain employs TRBV10-3 and TRBJ1-5; D not certain. The length of the CDR3 is 14 residues. Germline lookup yields CDR1 ENHRY and CDR2 SYGVKD. V shed 6 bases and J shed 2 bases, with 11 bases lying between them. CDR3 region: CAISPSGGNQPQHF. DNA of the CDR3: TGTGCCATCAGCCCGTCGGGTGGCAATCAGCCCCAGCATTTT.

J is TRBJ2-1 and V is TRBV7-8; 7 positions match TRBD2. The CDR3 sequence is 14 residues long. With 3 bases clipped from V and 10 bases from J, the junction kept 9 bases outside the gene matches. From germline, CDR1 is SGHVS and CDR2 FQNEAQ. The CDR3 DNA follows: TGTGCCAGCAGCTTTCTGGCGGGAGCACCCGAGCAGTTCTTC. Its translation: CASSFLAGAPEQFF.

CDR3 bases: TGTGCCAGCAGTGACCCCTCGACAGGGAACTATGGCTACACCTTC. Translation gives CASSDPSTGNYGYTF. J is TRBJ1-2 and V is TRBV6-4; 7 bases match TRBD1. The V segment lost 2 bases and the J segment 2 bases; nucleotides outside the gene matches: 5. The CDR3 consists of 15 residues. Germline lookup yields CDR1 MRHNA and CDR2 SNTAGT.

This sequence joins TRBV5-6 and TRBJ2-4, with 10 positions matching TRBD1. V gave up 4 bases and J gave up 6 bases; unmatched junction bases: 7. The CDR3 is made up of 15 amino acids. Per germline, CDR1 SGHDT and CDR2 YYEEEE. The DNA of the CDR3 is TGTGCCAGCAGCGCCGGGACAGGGGATACAAACATTCAGTACTTC. Translation gives CASSAGTGDTNIQYF.

The J gene is TRBJ1-1, the V gene TRBV5-1; 7 bases line up with TRBD1. The V gene end was trimmed by 3 bases and the J gene end by 0 bases; junction bases not matched to a gene: 5. Germline lookup yields CDR1 SGHRS and CDR2 YFSETQ. The CDR3 has 15 residues. The CDR3 protein is CASSSGDSMNTEAFF. In DNA, the CDR3 is TGCGCCAGCAGCTCGGGGGACAGCATGAACACTGAAGCTTTCTTT.

V gene TRBV2 combines with J gene TRBJ2-5, with TRBD2 identical over 15 bases. The CDR3 is made up of 15 amino acids. Losses at the gene ends were 8 bases for V and 5 bases for J; bases not matched to a gene: 6. Germline V CDR1 and CDR2: SNHLY, FYNNEI. CDR3 region: CASQIGLAGGETQYF. The CDR3 bases are TGTGCCAGCCAAATCGGACTAGCGGGAGGGGAGACCCAGTACTTC.

The chain employs TRBV6-1 and TRBJ1-5; D gene uncertain. There are 14 residues in the CDR3. Germline loops: CDR1 MNHNS, CDR2 SASEGT. Trimming removed 8 bases at V and 0 bases at J, with 11 bases between. DNA of the CDR3: TGTGCCAGCGGAGTTGTATATAGCAATCAGCCCCAGCATTTT. The encoded protein is CASGVVYSNQPQHF.

The CDR3 DNA reads TGCGCCAGCAGCCAAGGTAACGGCGGATGGGCAGATACGCAGTATTTT. Amino acid sequence: CASSQGNGGWADTQYF. The chain carries TRBV4-1 and TRBJ2-3; D remains ambiguous. V lost 1 base and J lost 4, with 15 bases in between. CDR3 length equals 16 residues. Germline V gene lookup returns CDR1 MGHRA and CDR2 YSYEKL.

This clone was picked up one time. V and J are TRBV7-3 and TRBJ2-5, with a possible D match to TRBD1 (5 bases). The CDR3 runs to 13 residues. Germline loops: CDR1 SGHTA, CDR2 FQGTGA. V was shortened by 5 bases and J by 5 bases, with 12 bases between the two germline ends. The CDR3 bases are TGTGCCAGCAGCCAAACTTCAGGGGAGACCCAGTACTTC. It codes for CASSQTSGETQYF.

The V call is TRBV2, the J call TRBJ2-2, with 12 bases fitting TRBD2. The V gene's germline CDR1 is SNHLY and CDR2 FYNNEI. CDR3 length: 18 residues. Germline trimming cut 4 bases from V and 2 bases from J; bases unmatched to any gene: 8. CDR3 loop: CASSVTSGGPTNTGELFF. CDR3 DNA sequence: TGTGCCAGCAGTGTAACTAGCGGGGGGCCGACTAACACCGGGGAGCTGTTTTTT. Looking up the rest from reference TRBV2 and TRBJ2-2 gives the full variable domain: EPEVTQTPSHQVTQMGQEVILRCVPISNHLYFYWYRQILGQKVEFLVSFYNNEISEKSEIFDDQFSVERPDGSNFTLKIRSTKLEDSAMYFCASSVTSGGPTNTGELFFGEGSRLTVL.